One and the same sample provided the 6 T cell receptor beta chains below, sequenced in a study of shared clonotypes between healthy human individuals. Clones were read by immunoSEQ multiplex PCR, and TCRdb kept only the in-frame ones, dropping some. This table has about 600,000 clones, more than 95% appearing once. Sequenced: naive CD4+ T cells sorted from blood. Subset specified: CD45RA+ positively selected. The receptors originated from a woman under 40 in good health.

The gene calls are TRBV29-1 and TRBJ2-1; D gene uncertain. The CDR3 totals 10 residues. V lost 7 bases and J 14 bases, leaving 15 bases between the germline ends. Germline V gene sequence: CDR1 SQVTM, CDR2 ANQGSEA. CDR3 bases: TGCAGCGCCGCTCACTTTGGGGAGTTCTTC. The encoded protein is CSAAHFGEFF.

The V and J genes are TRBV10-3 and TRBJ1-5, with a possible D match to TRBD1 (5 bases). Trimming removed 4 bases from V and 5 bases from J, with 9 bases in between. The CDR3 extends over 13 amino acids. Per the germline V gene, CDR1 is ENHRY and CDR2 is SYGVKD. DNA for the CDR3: TGTGCCATCAGTGTCGACAGATATCAGCCCCAGCATTTT. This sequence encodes CAISVDRYQPQHF.

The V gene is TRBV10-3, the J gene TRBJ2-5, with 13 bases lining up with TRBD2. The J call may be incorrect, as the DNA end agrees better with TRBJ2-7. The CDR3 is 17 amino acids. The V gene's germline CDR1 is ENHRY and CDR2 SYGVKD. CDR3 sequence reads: CAISRRTSGSLAYEQYF. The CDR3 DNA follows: TGTGCCATCAGCCGGAGGACTAGCGGGAGTTTGGCCTACGAGCAGTACTTC.

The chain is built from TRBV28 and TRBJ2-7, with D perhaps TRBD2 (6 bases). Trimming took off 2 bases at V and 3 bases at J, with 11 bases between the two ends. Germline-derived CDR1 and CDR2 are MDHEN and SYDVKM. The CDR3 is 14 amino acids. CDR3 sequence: CASSLGREYYEQYF. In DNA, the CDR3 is TGTGCCAGCAGTTTAGGGCGGGAATACTACGAGCAGTACTTC.

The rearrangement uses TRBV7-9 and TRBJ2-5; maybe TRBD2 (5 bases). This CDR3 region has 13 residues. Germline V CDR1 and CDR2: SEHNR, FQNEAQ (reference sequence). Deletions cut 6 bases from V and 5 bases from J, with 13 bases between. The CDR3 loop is CASSPASGETQYF. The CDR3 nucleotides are TGTGCCAGCAGTCCTGCCTCGGGGGAGACCCAGTACTTC. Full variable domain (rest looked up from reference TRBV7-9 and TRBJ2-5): DTGVSQNPRHKITKRGQNVTFRCDPISEHNRLYWYRQTLGQGPEFLTYFQNEAQLEKSRLLSDRFSAERPKGSFSTLEIQRTEQGDSAMYLCASSPASGETQYFGPGTRLLVL.

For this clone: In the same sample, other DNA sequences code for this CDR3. Here the CDR3 DNA reads TGTGCCTGGAGTCCCTCCACAGATACGCAGTATTTT. Translated, it gives CAWSPSTDTQYF. J is TRBJ2-3 and V is TRBV30; D gene unclear. The germline CDR1 and CDR2 sequences are GTSNPN and SVGIG (reference sequence). This CDR3 has 12 residues. V lost 2 bases to trimming and J lost 2 bases, with 5 bases between them.